This T cell receptor (beta chain) was profiled in a study of T cell responses to AZD1222 COVID-19 vaccine. The table came from immunoSEQ multiplex PCR; TCRdb's copy has only in-frame clones and leaves some out. The data contain 95,000 to 100,000 clones, 85% to 90% of them seen just once; the ten biggest clones take up roughly 15%. CDR3 length: 14 residues. Trimming removed 4 bases from V and 5 bases from J, with 14 bases in between. Germline CDR1 reads SGHKS; CDR2 reads YYEKEE (reference sequence). This clone occurred once. The chain has TRBV5-5 and TRBJ2-3, with D perhaps TRBD1 or TRBD2 (5 bases each). The starting material was peripheral blood, obtained 28 days after the second AZD1222 dose. The receptor was isolated from an adult who received the AZD1222 COVID-19 vaccine. The CDR3 nucleotides read TGTGCCAGCAGCGCCAGCGGACATGGAGATACGCAGTATTTT. This translates into CASSASGHGDTQYF.